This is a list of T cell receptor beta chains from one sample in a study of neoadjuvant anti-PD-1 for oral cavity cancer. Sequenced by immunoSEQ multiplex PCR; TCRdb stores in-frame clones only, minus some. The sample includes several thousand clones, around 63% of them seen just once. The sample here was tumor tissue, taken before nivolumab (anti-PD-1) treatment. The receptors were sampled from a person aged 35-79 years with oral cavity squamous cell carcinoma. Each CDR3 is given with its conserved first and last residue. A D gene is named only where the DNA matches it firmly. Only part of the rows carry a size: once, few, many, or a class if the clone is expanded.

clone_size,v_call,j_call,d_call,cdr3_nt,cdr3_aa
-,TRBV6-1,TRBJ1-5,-,TGTGCCAGCATCCGTGATAGCAATCAGCCCCAGCATTTT,CASIRDSNQPQHF
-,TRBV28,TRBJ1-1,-,TGTGCCAGCAGTTTGGGGGGCATGAACACTGAAGCTTTCTTT,CASSLGGMNTEAFF
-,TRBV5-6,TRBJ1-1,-,TGTGCCAGCAGCTTGGCCAACGGGGGCAACACTGAAGCTTTCTTT,CASSLANGGNTEAFF
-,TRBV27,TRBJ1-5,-,TGTGCCAGCAGAACAGGTGAGAATCAGCCCCAGCATTTT,CASRTGENQPQHF
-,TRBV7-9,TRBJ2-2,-,TGTGCCAGCAGCCCTGCCCCCTTGGGACGGGAGAACACCGGGGAGCTGTTTTTT,CASSPAPLGRENTGELFF
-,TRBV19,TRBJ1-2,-,TGTGCCAGTAGCCCTCGGGGCAACTATGGCTACACCTTC,CASSPRGNYGYTF
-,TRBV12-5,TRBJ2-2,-,TGTGCTAGTGGTTTGGTACAATCGAACACCGGGGAGCTGTTTTTT,CASGLVQSNTGELFF
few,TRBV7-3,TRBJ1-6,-,TGTGCCAGCAGCTTAATGGGACCGAGGAATTCACCCCTCCACTTT,CASSLMGPRNSPLHF
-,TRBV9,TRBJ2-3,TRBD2,TGTGCCAGCAGCGTAGAGGGACTAGCGGGGGGACGCACAGATACGCAGTATTTT,CASSVEGLAGGRTDTQYF
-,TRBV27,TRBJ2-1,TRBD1,TGTGCCAGCAGCCTCGGGACAGACAATGAGCAGTTCTTC,CASSLGTDNEQFF
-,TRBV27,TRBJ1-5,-,TGTGCCAGCAGACCAAGACAGAACAATCAGCCCCAGCATTTT,CASRPRQNNQPQHF
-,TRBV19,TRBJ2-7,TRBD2,TGTGCCAGTAGTATTCTGTGGGGACTAGCAGTTTACGAGCAGTACTTC,CASSILWGLAVYEQYF
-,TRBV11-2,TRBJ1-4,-,TGTGCCAGCAGCTCGCGGGGGGCCACAGCAACTAATGAAAAACTGTTTTTT,CASSSRGATATNEKLFF
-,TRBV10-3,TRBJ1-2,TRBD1,TGTGCCATCAGTGGAGGACAGGGGGGCGAGTACACCTTC,CAISGGQGGEYTF
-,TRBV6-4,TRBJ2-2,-,TGTGCCAGCAAAAACAAGGCCGGGGGAACCGGGGAGCTGTTTTTT,CASKNKAGGTGELFF
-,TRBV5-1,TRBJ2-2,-,TGCGCCACCACAGACCCCAACACCGGGGAGCTGTTTTTT,CATTDPNTGELFF
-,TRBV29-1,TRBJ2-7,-,TGCAGCGTTGGGAACCTTGACGAGCAGTACTTC,CSVGNLDEQYF
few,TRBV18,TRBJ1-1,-,TGTGCCAGCTCACCACCCAGGGGCGGAAAGAACACTGAAGCTTTCTTT,CASSPPRGGKNTEAFF
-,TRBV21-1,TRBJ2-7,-,TGTGCCAGCCGCCTGGACAACTCCTACGAGCAGTACTTC,CASRLDNSYEQYF
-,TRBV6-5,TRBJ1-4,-,TGTGCCAGCAAAACCGGGGGTGCAACTAATGAAAAACTGTTTTTT,CASKTGGATNEKLFF
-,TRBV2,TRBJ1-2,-,TGTGCCAGCAGTCGACGGGCTGGCTACACCTTC,CASSRRAGYTF
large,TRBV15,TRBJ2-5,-,TGTGCCACCAGCAGGACAGGTCGCCAAGAGACCCAGTACTTC,CATSRTGRQETQYF
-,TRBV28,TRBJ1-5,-,TGTGCCAGCAGTTTAAATCACCCGCAGCCCCAGCATTTT,CASSLNHPQPQHF
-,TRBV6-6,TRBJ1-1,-,TGTGCCAGCAGTTACTCGAGTTGGCAGAACACTGAAGCTTTCTTT,CASSYSSWQNTEAFF
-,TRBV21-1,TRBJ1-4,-,TGTGCCAGCAGCAAAGCCGGGACAGGGGGCCAGAAACTGTTTTTT,CASSKAGTGGQKLFF
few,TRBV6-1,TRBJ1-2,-,TGTGCCAGCACCCAAGGACAGTTTTCCGGCTACACCTTC,CASTQGQFSGYTF
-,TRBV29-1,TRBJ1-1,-,TGCAGCGTTAGGGATAACACTGAAGCTTTCTTT,CSVRDNTEAFF
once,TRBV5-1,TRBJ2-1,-,TGCGCCAGCAGCTTGTTAGGACCCGCCCGCGAGCAGTTCTTC,CASSLLGPAREQFF
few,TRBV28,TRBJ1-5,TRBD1,TGTGCCAGCCGGCCGGGGACAGGGGGGTTTCAGCCCCAGCATTTT,CASRPGTGGFQPQHF
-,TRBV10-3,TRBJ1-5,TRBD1,TGTGCCATCCAGGGGGAAGTCGATCAGCCCCAGCATTTT,CAIQGEVDQPQHF
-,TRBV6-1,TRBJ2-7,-,TGTGCCAGCAGTGACGTGATCGGGCAGATCACCTACGAGCAGTACTTC,CASSDVIGQITYEQYF
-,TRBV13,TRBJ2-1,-,TGTGCCAGCAGACCCAGGGGAGGGGTAGAGCAGTTCTTC,CASRPRGGVEQFF
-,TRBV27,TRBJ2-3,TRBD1,TGTGCCAGCAGTTTGGGACAGGGGGCGCTTGTTACGCAGTATTTT,CASSLGQGALVTQYF
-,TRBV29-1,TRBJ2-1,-,TGCAGCGTTGAAGATCCAACAGACTACAATGAGCAGTTCTTC,CSVEDPTDYNEQFF
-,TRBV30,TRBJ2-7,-,TGTGCCTGGACTAAGACTAGGAGCTCCTACGAGCAGTACTTC,CAWTKTRSSYEQYF
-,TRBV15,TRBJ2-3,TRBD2,TGTGCCACCAGCAGAGGCACGGGACTAGCGTTGGATACGCAGTATTTT,CATSRGTGLALDTQYF
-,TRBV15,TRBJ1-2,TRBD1,TGTGCCACCAGCAGAGATTACGGCAGGGGGCCTTATGGCTACACCTTC,CATSRDYGRGPYGYTF
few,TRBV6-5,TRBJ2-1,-,TGTGCCAGCAGTTCCGCGTACAATGAGCAGTTCTTC,CASSSAYNEQFF
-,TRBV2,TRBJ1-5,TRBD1,TGTGCCAGCAGCAAGGACAGGAATAGCAATCAGCCCCAGCATTTT,CASSKDRNSNQPQHF
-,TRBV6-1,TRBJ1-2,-,TGTGCCAGCATCGGGTTGGGCTGGAACTATGGCTACACCTTC,CASIGLGWNYGYTF
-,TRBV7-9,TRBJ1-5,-,TGTGCCAGCAGCTTGGAAGGGGGGAGTCAGCCCCAGCATTTT,CASSLEGGSQPQHF
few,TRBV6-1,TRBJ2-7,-,TGTGCCAGCAGTGAAGTCGGTGTTTACTTC,CASSEVGVYF
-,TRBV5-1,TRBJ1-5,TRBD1,TGCGCCAGCAGCCTCGGGGGACAGGGGGCGGGACAGCCCCAGCATTTT,CASSLGGQGAGQPQHF
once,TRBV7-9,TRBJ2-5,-,TGTGCCAGCAGCTTAGTCGGCACGCAAGAGACCCAGTACTTC,CASSLVGTQETQYF
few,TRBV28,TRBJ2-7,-,TGTGCCAGCAGTTTAGTGGGCCGCTACGAGCAGTACTTC,CASSLVGRYEQYF
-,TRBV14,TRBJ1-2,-,TGTGCCAGCAGCCAAGATTTTCGGGGGATAAATGGCTACACCTTC,CASSQDFRGINGYTF